The sequence of this T cell receptor (beta chain) was determined in a study of cytomegalovirus exposure and HLA in healthy donors. Study results and caveats: Compared with the approximately 680-donor mean, an Asian-associated ancestry cluster reportedly had fewer N-insertions, according to a later analysis. Most TCR beta V segments were productive about 90% or about 30% of the time in an earlier analysis. TCR beta V- and J-gene trimming, according to a later analysis, was linked to a missense DCLRE1C variant. In a later analysis, common viral pathogens appeared linked to several of the most significant clusters.

Primers for the PCR totalled 60 Vbeta and 13 Jbeta. Data came from immunoSEQ multiplex PCR; TCRdb stores just in-frame clones and leaves some out. The profile shows approximately 180,000 clones, 70% to 85% of them singletons. Per germline, CDR1 LGHNA and CDR2 YNFKEQ. After removal of 0 bases from V and 3 bases from J, the junction contained 12 bases not matched to a gene. The CDR3 loop spans 18 amino acids. As to this clone: Its specificity is not known.

Sequencing was carried out using PBMCs. The rearrangement links TRBV4-2 to TRBJ2-3, with 7 bases matching TRBD1. The origin of this receptor is a young woman in good health and CMV-seropositive. CDR3 DNA sequence: TGTGCCAGCAGCCAAGATCGGGATACAGGGGCAGGGACAGATACGCAGTATTTT. Its protein is CASSQDRDTGAGTDTQYF.